This T cell receptor beta chain was sequenced for a study of CD8 T cells in ankylosing spondylitis. Study-level points and caveats: In peripheral blood, disease-linked CD8+ clones occurred at relatively low frequencies. Disease-linked clones were reportedly significantly enriched in matched ankylosing spondylitis synovial fluid. Ankylosing spondylitis blood appeared to be characterized by a TCR beta motif of fewer than ten highly homologous variants. Reactive arthritis synovial fluid and blood previously showed some of these motif variants.

A single record per CDR3 protein comes from TCRdb applying MiXCR to the 5' RACE reads. The table has about 150,000 distinct CDR3 sequences, approximately 48% seen once. With regard to this clonotype: Its antigen remains unidentified.

This CDR3 comprises 13 residues. V gave up 8 bases and J gave up 0 bases, with 10 bases separating them. Material for sequencing was synovial fluid, either unsorted or a sorted T cell fraction (not recorded which). This sequence was found in a male donor with ankylosing spondylitis. The chain links TRBV12-3 or TRBV12-4 to TRBJ2-5; D is unclear. The chain's CDR3 is CASRAENQETQYF. The CDR3 DNA is TGTGCCAGCCGGGCGGAGAACCAAGAGACCCAGTACTTC.